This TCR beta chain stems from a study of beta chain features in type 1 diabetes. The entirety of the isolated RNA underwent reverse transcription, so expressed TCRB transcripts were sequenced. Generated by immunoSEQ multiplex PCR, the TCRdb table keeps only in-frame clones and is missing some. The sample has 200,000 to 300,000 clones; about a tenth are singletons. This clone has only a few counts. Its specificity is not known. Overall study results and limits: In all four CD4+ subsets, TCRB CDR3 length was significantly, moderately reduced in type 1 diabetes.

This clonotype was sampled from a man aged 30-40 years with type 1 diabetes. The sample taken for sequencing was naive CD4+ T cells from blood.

Here the CDR3 DNA reads TGTGCCAGCAGCTTCCGGGGGGCCTACGAGCAGTACTTC. It yields the protein CASSFRGAYEQYF. V and J are TRBV7-2 and TRBJ2-7, with 7 bases matching TRBD2. The germline V gene has CDR1 SGHTA and CDR2 FQGNSA. With V trimmed by 3 bases and J by 2 bases, 1 base remained unmatched. The CDR3 loop spans 13 amino acids.